These 26 T cell receptor beta chains were sequenced from one sample in a study of monozygotic twins with inflammatory bowel disease. TCRdb reworked the 5' RACE reads into one entry per CDR3 protein, no DNA. The listing records more than 350,000 distinct CDR3 sequences. Sequencing was carried out using blood. These receptors were obtained from a human donor with ulcerative colitis or Crohn's disease, or a healthy co-twin of an affected twin (not recorded which).

The genes are TRBV28 and TRBJ1-5; TCRdb outputs TRBD1, but without DNA this stays unchecked. The V gene's germline CDR1 is MDHEN and CDR2 SYDVKM. The CDR3 extends over 16 amino acids. CDR3 sequence: CASSSDREEDNQPQHF.

V gene TRBV10-3 combines with J gene TRBJ2-5. The CDR3 totals 13 residues. Germline values: CDR1 ENHRY, CDR2 SYGVKD. CDR3 protein: CAISVRLDETQYF.

The chain employs TRBV3-1 and TRBJ1-1; as DNA is missing, the TRBD1 call by TCRdb cannot be tested. The CDR3 is 14 amino acids. Germline V CDR1 and CDR2: LGHDT, YNNKEL (reference sequence). Here the CDR3 reads CASSRGTVNTEAFF.

The gene calls are TRBV11-2 and TRBJ2-5; TCRdb picks TRBD2, but there is no DNA to check that call. The CDR3 spans 11 residues. In germline, CDR1 is SGHAT, CDR2 FQNNGV. CDR3 protein: CASSPEGTQYF.

V gene TRBV5-1 combines with J gene TRBJ2-2; absent DNA, TCRdb's TRBD1 call cannot be checked. Germline-derived CDR1 and CDR2 are SGHRS and YFSETQ. This CDR3 spans 14 amino acids. The chain's CDR3 is CASSSQGATGELFF.

This chain joins TRBV7-2 and TRBJ2-1; there is no DNA to check the TCRdb D call of TRBD2. Germline values: CDR1 SGHTA, CDR2 FQGNSA. CDR3 length equals 16 residues. The CDR3 here is CASSLGPPASYNEQFF. Full variable domain (remainder filled in from reference TRBV7-2 and TRBJ2-1): GAGVSQSPSNKVTEKGKDVELRCDPISGHTALYWYRQSLGQGLEFLIYFQGNSAPDKSGLPSDRFSAERTGGSVSTLTIQRTQQEDSAVYLCASSLGPPASYNEQFFGPGTRLTVL.

The chain joins TRBV5-1 to TRBJ2-3; the TRBD2 assignment by TCRdb is unverifiable without DNA. CDR1 and CDR2 (germline): SGHRS, YFSETQ. This CDR3 contains 17 residues. CDR3 in amino acids: CASSLAGSGVQTDTQYF.

The J gene is TRBJ1-1, the V gene TRBV7-2; there is no DNA to check the TCRdb D call of TRBD1. Germline V gene sequence: CDR1 SGHTA, CDR2 FQGNSA. The CDR3 covers 11 residues. The CDR3 reads CASSRGVEAFF.

The chain uses TRBV30 and TRBJ1-1; TCRdb designates TRBD1, a call that cannot be tested without DNA. Germline-derived CDR1 and CDR2 are GTSNPN and SVGIG (reference sequence). This CDR3 contains 17 residues. The CDR3 loop reads CAWSKTPPGTGNTEAFF. The variable domain in full, with the rest retrieved from reference TRBV30 and TRBJ1-1, is SQTIHQWPATLVQPVGSPLSLECTVEGTSNPNLYWYRQAAGRGLQLLFYSVGIGQISSEVPQNLSASRPQDRQFILSSKKLLLSDSGFYLCAWSKTPPGTGNTEAFFGQGTRLTVV.

This chain uses TRBV5-1 with TRBJ2-5; TCRdb indicates TRBD1, and absent DNA this call remains unverified. This CDR3 is built from 14 residues. Germline V gene lookup returns CDR1 SGHRS and CDR2 YFSETQ. The CDR3 spells CASSFPTGQETQYF.

The rearrangement links TRBV11-2 to TRBJ2-7; TCRdb names TRBD1, which stays unverified in the absence of DNA. Germline CDR1 is SGHAT and CDR2 is FQNNGV. The CDR3 has 14 residues. The CDR3: CASSSQRGGREQYF.

The chain links TRBV5-1 to TRBJ1-1. This CDR3 contains 14 residues. The germline gives CDR1 SGHRS, CDR2 YFSETQ. The CDR3 is CASRVRSANTEAFF.

This chain links TRBV20-1 with TRBJ2-7; there is no DNA to check the TCRdb D call of TRBD1. The germline gives CDR1 DFQATT, CDR2 SNEGSKA (reference sequence). CDR3 length: 12 residues. This chain's CDR3 is CSAPGLSYEQYF.

The J gene is TRBJ2-1, the V gene TRBV7-9. The CDR3 extends over 13 amino acids. Germline V gene sequence: CDR1 SEHNR, CDR2 FQNEAQ (reference sequence). The CDR3 spells CASSLGASNEQFF.

The V gene is TRBV29-1, the J gene TRBJ1-2. CDR3 size: 12 residues. Germline CDR1 SQVTM, CDR2 ANQGSEA. CDR3 residues: CSATTANYGYTF.

The chain uses TRBV7-2 and TRBJ2-7; the D call from TCRdb, TRBD2, cannot be confirmed without DNA. In germline, CDR1 is SGHTA, CDR2 FQGNSA. CDR3 length equals 15 residues. CDR3 sequence: CASRKTGGSSYEQYF.

This chain's CDR3 is CASGIGRGETQYF. This rearrangement joins TRBV7-2 to TRBJ2-5; TCRdb returns TRBD1, unconfirmable since there is no DNA. The CDR3 covers 13 residues. Germline V gives CDR1 SGHTA, CDR2 FQGNSA. Supplemented by reference TRBV7-2 and TRBJ2-5, the full variable domain reads GAGVSQSPSNKVTEKGKDVELRCDPISGHTALYWYRQSLGQGLEFLIYFQGNSAPDKSGLPSDRFSAERTGGSVSTLTIQRTQQEDSAVYLCASGIGRGETQYFGPGTRLLVL.

The chain employs TRBV29-1 and TRBJ2-5. CDR3 length: 13 residues. CDR1 and CDR2 (germline): SQVTM, ANQGSEA. The CDR3 sequence is CSVAVTAQETQYF.

The CDR3: CSARDRVGGYSNQPQHF. The chain combines TRBV20-1 with TRBJ1-5; TCRdb returns TRBD1, unconfirmable since there is no DNA. The CDR3 contains 17 residues. Germline loops: CDR1 DFQATT, CDR2 SNEGSKA (reference sequence).

V gene TRBV20-1 combines with J gene TRBJ1-5; absent DNA, TCRdb's TRBD1 call cannot be checked. CDR3 length equals 15 residues. Germline CDR1 is DFQATT and CDR2 is SNEGSKA (reference sequence). The CDR3 is CSAPGTGARNQPQHF.

The chain links TRBV7-2 to TRBJ1-2; TCRdb proposes TRBD1, but this gene call is untestable without DNA. Germline V gene sequence: CDR1 SGHTA, CDR2 FQGNSA. The CDR3 spans 16 residues. This CDR3 reads CASSLAGTGGVYGYTF.

V usage is TRBV20-1 and J usage is TRBJ2-2; TCRdb names TRBD2, which stays unverified in the absence of DNA. Germline lookup yields CDR1 DFQATT and CDR2 SNEGSKA (reference sequence). CDR3 length: 13 residues. The CDR3 here is CSAREGRIGELFF.

The gene calls are TRBV2 and TRBJ2-2; checking the TCRdb D call of TRBD2 is not possible without DNA. The CDR3 consists of 15 residues. Germline V lookup: CDR1 SNHLY, CDR2 FYNNEI. CDR3 in amino acids: CASTEGGKNTGELFF.

V is TRBV7-8 and J is TRBJ2-1; without DNA, the TCRdb call of TRBD1 cannot be checked. The germline V gene encodes CDR1 SGHVS and CDR2 FQNEAQ. The CDR3 contains 16 residues. The chain's CDR3 is CASSAYRDRGYNEQFF. Drawing the rest from reference TRBV7-8 and TRBJ2-1, the complete variable domain is GAGVSQSPRYKVAKRGQDVALRCDPISGHVSLFWYQQALGQGPEFLTYFQNEAQLDKSGLPSDRFFAERPEGSVSTLKIQRTQQEDSAVYLCASSAYRDRGYNEQFFGPGTRLTVL.

V gene TRBV10-3 combines with J gene TRBJ2-7; TCRdb designates TRBD2, a call that cannot be tested without DNA. The CDR3 contains 14 residues. Per the germline V gene, CDR1 is ENHRY and CDR2 is SYGVKD. The CDR3 is CAISESGLAYEQYF.

The chain uses TRBV4-2 and TRBJ2-1; absent DNA, TCRdb's TRBD2 call cannot be checked. Per the germline V gene, CDR1 is LGHNA and CDR2 is YNFKEQ. The CDR3 is 16 amino acids. The CDR3 region is CASSPRGAGGNNEQFF.